Described below is a single T cell receptor (beta chain) sequence and its context. The record originates from a study of blood T cell repertoires in COVID-19. Across the study: PBMCs, B-cell-depleted T cells, or T cells were the source of the cDNA or gDNA that made up the material.

There are 15 residues in the CDR3. The germline gives CDR1 SGHNT, CDR2 YENEEA. After removal of 6 bases from V and 6 bases from J, the junction contained 9 bases not matched to a gene. Original analysis: For nucleated cells, counts were estimated from reference gene primer amplification. Measured with immunoSEQ multiplex PCR; TCRdb has only the in-frame clones, and not every one. The V and J calls and the clone size are those of that table, but D and trimming were determined from the DNA. The data hold more than 250,000 clones, with 88% observed a single time. The chain is built from TRBV11-3 and TRBJ2-2; TRBD2 aligns across 8 bases. Sequenced input: peripheral blood. The TCR was taken from a woman aged 25-40 years with COVID-19, enrolled during active disease. The CDR3 loop is CASRVGGGIAGELFF. The DNA of the CDR3 is TGTGCCAGCAGGGTCGGCGGGGGGATTGCCGGGGAGCTGTTTTTT.